Below are 21 T cell receptor beta chains sequenced from a single sample in a study of blood T cells in healthy people across ages. Combining a sample-barcoded 5' primer with a J-beta primer mix, a second PCR ran for about 7 to 11 cycles. Each CDR3 protein gets one entry after TCRdb re-called the 5' RACE reads with MiXCR. Of roughly 1.5 million distinct CDR3 sequences in the sample, approximately 39% were seen once. The specimen was blood. The receptors here all came from a woman aged 18-30 years in good health.

V usage is TRBV6-5 and J usage is TRBJ1-2; D is perhaps TRBD1 (5 bases). The CDR3 sequence is 13 residues long. The V end was cut by 5 bases, the J end by 4 bases, with 11 bases between. Germline assignment: CDR1 MNHEY and CDR2 SVGAGI. DNA of the CDR3: TGTGCCAGCAGTGGGACGTTGGGCTATGGCTACACCTTC. The encoded protein is CASSGTLGYGYTF.

The chain recombines TRBV7-2 with TRBJ2-1; D possibly corresponds to TRBD2 (5 bases). Trimming stripped 1 base from V and 0 bases from J, with 13 bases between. This CDR3 comprises 17 residues. Germline CDR1 is SGHTA and CDR2 is FQGNSA. The CDR3, as DNA: TGTGCCAGCAGCTTAGTCTTCGCGGGTGGCTCCTACAATGAGCAGTTCTTC. Its translation is CASSLVFAGGSYNEQFF.

V usage is TRBV20-1 and J usage is TRBJ2-7; no definite D call. Trimming stripped 0 bases from V and 7 bases from J, with 7 bases between. The CDR3 contains 11 residues. CDR1 is DFQATT and CDR2 is SNEGSKA in the germline V gene (reference sequence). CDR3 bases: TGCAGTGCTAGAGATCTCAGGGAGCAGTACTTC. Encoded protein: CSARDLREQYF.

This clonotype was detected once. The DNA is left out, because the CDR3 cannot be placed on it with certainty; the CDR3 is given as TCRdb lists it. The V and J genes are TRBV29-1 and TRBJ1-2. The CDR3 is made up of 13 amino acids, end residues included. CDR1 is SQVTM, CDR2 ANQGSEA, per germline. CDR3 sequence: CSVGLGTTYGHTF.

This rearrangement joins TRBV6-1 to TRBJ1-1, with 8 nucleotides matching TRBD1. The V and J ends lost 6 bases and 0 bases, in that order; junction bases with no gene match: 12. CDR1 and CDR2 from the germline V gene are MNHNS and SASEGT. The CDR3 length is 17 residues. The CDR3 sequence is CASRGGTGNLMNTEAFF. CDR3 DNA sequence: TGTGCCAGCAGGGGGGGGACAGGAAACCTCATGAACACTGAAGCTTTCTTT.

This clonotype was observed a few times. The chain joins TRBV9 to TRBJ2-7, with D possibly being TRBD2 (6 bases). The germline gives CDR1 SGDLS, CDR2 YYNGEE. This CDR3 has 15 amino acids. Trimming took 0 bases from V and 3 from J, leaving 13 bases between them. The CDR3: CASSVASGGYYEQYF. The CDR3 bases are TGTGCCAGCAGCGTAGCGAGCGGAGGGTACTACGAGCAGTACTTC.

The chain has TRBV7-9 and TRBJ2-7, with TRBD2 matching over 12 bases. Per the germline V gene, CDR1 is SEHNR and CDR2 is FQNEAQ (reference sequence). The CDR3 runs 16 residues. Losses at the gene ends were 4 bases for V and 7 bases for J; bases not matched to a gene: 11. CDR3 region: CASSSRLAGVVNEQYF. The CDR3 region has the DNA TGTGCCAGCAGCTCAAGACTAGCGGGGGTGGTCAATGAGCAGTACTTC.

This CDR3 reads CASSHRKETQFF. CDR3 DNA sequence: TGTGCCAGCAGCCATCGGAAAGAGACCCAGTTCTTC. The chain joins TRBV3-1 to TRBJ2-1, with unresolved D. V was trimmed by 3 bases and J by 13 bases, leaving 13 bases between them. The CDR3 contains 12 residues. Per germline, CDR1 LGHDT and CDR2 YNNKEL (reference sequence).

This clonotype was counted ten times or more. V is TRBV6-1 and J is TRBJ1-1, with 7 bases identical to TRBD1. V was clipped by 5 bases and J by 3 bases; unmatched bases: 3. The length of the CDR3 is 13 residues. The V gene's germline CDR1 is MNHNS and CDR2 SASEGT. The CDR3 nucleotides read TGTGCCAGCAGTCGGACAGGTTACACTGAAGCTTTCTTT. This gives the protein CASSRTGYTEAFF.

This chain connects TRBV29-1 to TRBJ2-1, with 9 bases aligning to TRBD2. This CDR3 comprises 14 residues. Germline V gene sequence: CDR1 SQVTM, CDR2 ANQGSEA. V shed 4 bases, J shed 4 bases, and the junction held 5 bases outside the gene matches. The CDR3 is CSVGERGVYNEQFF. The CDR3 region has the DNA TGCAGCGTTGGGGAGCGGGGGGTATACAATGAGCAGTTCTTC.

The V and J genes are TRBV6-5 and TRBJ2-1, with TRBD1 identical over 8 bases. V lost 4 bases and J lost 4; bases outside the gene matches: 6. The germline gives CDR1 MNHEY, CDR2 SVGAGI. This CDR3 is 15 amino acids long. In DNA form, the CDR3 reads TGTGCCAGCAGTTCTCCTCGGACAGGGTACAATGAGCAGTTCTTC. This codes for CASSSPRTGYNEQFF.

This clonotype was found a few times. The V and J genes are TRBV25-1 and TRBJ2-3; 13 bases agree with TRBD2. The germline CDR1 and CDR2 sequences are MGHDK and SYGVNS. V dropped 1 base and J dropped 5; count of bases not matched to a gene: 12. This CDR3 is 19 amino acids long. The CDR3 coding sequence is TGTGCCAGCAGTGAATCCTTGGGGACTAGCGGGACATTGGGAGATACGCAGTATTTT. Encoded protein: CASSESLGTSGTLGDTQYF. Full variable domain (missing parts from reference TRBV25-1 and TRBJ2-3): EADIYQTPRYLVIGTGKKITLECSQTMGHDKMYWYQQDPGMELHLIHYSYGVNSTEKGDLSSESTVSRIRTEHFPLTLESARPSHTSQYLCASSESLGTSGTLGDTQYFGPGTRLTVL.

This chain uses TRBV29-1 with TRBJ2-2; 9 positions match TRBD1. The CDR3 is 14 residues long. CDR1 is SQVTM, CDR2 ANQGSEA, per germline. The junction had 6 bases not matched to a gene; V was cut back by 6 bases and J by 4 bases. CDR3 region: CSVKGTGTTGELFF. DNA for the CDR3: TGCAGCGTCAAGGGGACAGGGACCACCGGGGAGCTGTTTTTT.

This clonotype was observed a handful of times. V usage is TRBV3-1 and J usage is TRBJ2-5; TRBD2 matches at 12 bases. CDR1 is LGHDT and CDR2 is YNNKEL in the germline V gene (reference sequence). The CDR3 is made up of 19 amino acids. V trimming: 1 base; J trimming: 3 bases; junction bases outside the gene matches: 12. In DNA, the CDR3 is TGTGCCAGCAGCCAAGCAGAACGCGGGACTAGCGGGTTAAAAGAGACCCAGTACTTC. This translates into CASSQAERGTSGLKETQYF.

V is TRBV9 and J is TRBJ2-1; D is uncertain. With 0 bases removed from V and 3 bases from J, the gap between germline ends came to 10 bases. Germline values: CDR1 SGDLS, CDR2 YYNGEE. The CDR3 consists of 15 residues. In nucleotides, the CDR3 is TGTGCCAGCAGCGTAGATGGGGTGTTCTACAATGAGCAGTTCTTC. Its translation: CASSVDGVFYNEQFF.

A word on this clonotype: Relative to the germline gene, one junction end is altered; a read error may explain this. This sequence joins TRBV12-3 or TRBV12-4 and TRBJ2-1, with 11 bases that match TRBD2. The CDR3 contains 16 residues. CDR3 sequence (DNA): TGTGCCAGCACCCTAGCGGGAGGTATAAAGTACAATGAGCAGCTCTTC. Its protein product is CASTLAGGIKYNEQLF.

The J gene is TRBJ2-2, the V gene TRBV20-1; 11 bases map to TRBD1. This CDR3 has 15 residues. CDR1 and CDR2 from the germline V gene are DFQATT and SNEGSKA (reference sequence). Unmatched junction bases numbered 7, after V lost 3 bases and J lost 7 bases. The CDR3 nucleotides are TGCAGTGCTAGGGTGGACAGGGGGCCTGGCGGGGAGCTGTTTTTT. Translated: CSARVDRGPGGELFF.

The V call is TRBV12-3 or TRBV12-4, the J call TRBJ2-7, with D perhaps matching TRBD2 (6 bases). Trimming cost V 2 bases and J 8 bases, with 19 bases left between them. This CDR3 has 15 residues. CDR3 nucleotide sequence: TGTGCCAGCAGTTTAAGGCTAGCGATGATCCATAAGCAGTACTTC. Its protein product is CASSLRLAMIHKQYF.

This clonotype was counted between two and nine times. The gene calls are TRBV5-1 and TRBJ1-1; D gene uncertain. Trimming stripped 0 bases from V and 1 base from J, with 7 bases between. This CDR3 is 14 amino acids long. CDR1 SGHRS and CDR2 YFSETQ come from the germline V gene. CDR3 in amino acids: CASSLADGNTEAFF. The CDR3, as DNA: TGCGCCAGCAGCTTGGCCGATGGGAACACTGAAGCTTTCTTT.

The chain couples TRBV12-3 or TRBV12-4 to TRBJ1-5; possibly TRBD1 for D (6 bases). With 0 bases removed from V and 4 bases from J, the gap between germline ends came to 19 bases. The CDR3 spans 18 residues. CDR3 region: CASSLALRSDSRNQPQHF. In nucleotides, the CDR3 is TGTGCCAGCAGTTTAGCGCTAAGGTCGGACAGTCGGAATCAGCCCCAGCATTTT.

Only a few counts were recorded for this clonotype. The V call is TRBV29-1, the J call TRBJ2-3, with 8 bases fitting TRBD1. The CDR3 spans 16 residues. After removal of 5 bases from V and 3 bases from J, the junction contained 13 bases not matched to a gene. Germline V CDR1 and CDR2: SQVTM, ANQGSEA. CDR3: CSVLGQAVQVTDTQYF. The DNA of the CDR3 is TGCAGCGTTTTGGGACAGGCCGTACAGGTGACAGATACGCAGTATTTT.